A selection of T cell receptor beta chains follows, all from one sample in a study of glioma-infiltrating T cells. Each CDR3 protein gets one entry after TCRdb re-called the multiplex PCR reads with MiXCR. The profile covers roughly 100,000 distinct CDR3 sequences, with about 30% appearing a single time and about 40% taken by the ten largest. Sequenced material: glioma tissue, nonneoplastic brain tissue, or PBMCs (not recorded which). The receptors originated from a human donor with low-grade glioma or glioblastoma, undergoing nonglioma brain surgery, or in good health (not recorded which). CDR3s include the opening cysteine and the closing phenylalanine or tryptophan. The D gene is left open where the match is weak. Size tells how often a clone was seen (once, few, many) or the class of an expanded clone, and some rows leave it out.

J gene	clone size	V gene	D gene	CDR3 DNA	CDR3 protein
TRBJ1-5	many	TRBV7-9	-	TGTGCCAGCAGCAAAGAGGGCTTGAATCAGCCCCAGCATTTT	CASSKEGLNQPQHF
TRBJ2-1	-	TRBV19	-	TGTGCCAGTAGTAACAAGGGGTTCGATGAGCAGTTCTTC	CASSNKGFDEQFF
TRBJ1-1	many	TRBV6-1	TRBD1	TGTGCCAGCAGTTATAGGGGGCTCGATGAAGCTTTCTTT	CASSYRGLDEAFF
TRBJ2-3	few	TRBV11-2	-	TGTGCCAGCAGCTTAGGCGTAACAGATACGCAGTATTTT	CASSLGVTDTQYF
TRBJ2-1	-	TRBV20-1	TRBD2	TGCAGTGCCAAGGGGCTGGGACTAGCGGGGGGGAGCTACAATGAGCAGTTCTTC	CSAKGLGLAGGSYNEQFF
TRBJ2-2	-	TRBV24-1	TRBD2	TGTGCCACCATTGAGTCGGGGGGAAGAAAGACCGGGGAGCTGTTTTTT	CATIESGGRKTGELFF
TRBJ1-5	-	TRBV10-1	-	TGCGCCAGCAGGAGACAGGTCCGCCGTTGCAATCAGCCCCAGCATTTT	CASRRQVRRCNQPQHF
TRBJ2-1	few	TRBV24-1	-	TGTGCCACCAGTGATACACAGGGATCCAATGAGCAGTTCTTC	CATSDTQGSNEQFF
TRBJ2-7	few	TRBV2	-	TGTGCCAGCAGTCTCACCACCTACGAGCAGTACTTC	CASSLTTYEQYF
TRBJ2-5	many	TRBV7-2	-	TGTGCCAGCACCCCGGGACCCTACCAAGAGACCCAGTACTTC	CASTPGPYQETQYF
TRBJ1-1	few	TRBV19	-	TGTGCCAGTAGTATCCAGGGTTGGGCTGAAGCTTTCTTT	CASSIQGWAEAFF
TRBJ2-2	-	TRBV7-2	-	TGTGCCGGCAGCCCCTTCCGCGGGGAGCTGTTTTTT	CAGSPFRGELFF
TRBJ1-2	-	TRBV28	-	TGTGCCAGCAGGACCCCGGTGAGGGTTTCCCCTGGCTACACCTTC	CASRTPVRVSPGYTF
TRBJ2-3	many	TRBV25-1	-	TGTGCCAGCAGTGCCGTAGGGGGTAACACAGATACGCAGTATTTT	CASSAVGGNTDTQYF
TRBJ1-1	-	TRBV7-2	TRBD1	TGTGCCAGCAGCCGGAACTTCGCGACAGGGGCCGGGGAAGCTTTCTTT	CASSRNFATGAGEAFF
TRBJ1-3	-	TRBV19	-	TGTGCCAGTAGTATGACGGAGGGAAACACCATATATTTT	CASSMTEGNTIYF
TRBJ1-5	few	TRBV12-3/TRBV12-4	-	TGTGCCAGCAGCAGCAACTCCGATCAGCCCCAGCATTTT	CASSSNSDQPQHF
TRBJ1-2	few	TRBV28	-	TGTGCCAGCAGTTTAGCGGGGGGTGGCTACACCTTC	CASSLAGGGYTF
TRBJ2-6	-	TRBV19	-	TGTGCCAGTAGTACCGGACTATCTGGGGCCAACGTCCTGACTTTC	CASSTGLSGANVLTF
TRBJ2-3	few	TRBV9	-	TGTGCCAGCAGCGTAGGGGTCGGAACTTCTAGCACAGATACGCAGTATTTT	CASSVGVGTSSTDTQYF
TRBJ2-3	-	TRBV11-1	-	TGTGCCAGCAGCCCTACGGTGGATACGCAGTATTTT	CASSPTVDTQYF
TRBJ2-1	many	TRBV7-9	TRBD1	TGTGCCAGCAGCCGAACACCGGGACAGGGCTACAATGAGCAGTTCTTC	CASSRTPGQGYNEQFF
TRBJ2-5	-	TRBV4-1	-	TGCGCCGGCAGCCAAGACGCGGGGTGGGGCGAGACCCAGTACTTC	CAGSQDAGWGETQYF
TRBJ2-7	many	TRBV20-1	TRBD2	TGCAGTGCTCTTGGACTAGCGGGAACCTACGAGCAGTACTTC	CSALGLAGTYEQYF
TRBJ2-1	many	TRBV14	-	TGTGCCAGCAGCCAAGCTCTGACAAATAATGAGCAGTTCTTC	CASSQALTNNEQFF
TRBJ2-3	-	TRBV20-1	TRBD2	TGCAGTGCTAGAGTACGGACTAGCGGGGGCCTCATGTCATCGGATACGCAGTATTTT	CSARVRTSGGLMSSDTQYF
TRBJ2-5	-	TRBV29-1	-	TGCAGCGGGGACCACCCCGGGTACCAAGAGACCCAGTACTTC	CSGDHPGYQETQYF
TRBJ1-1	few	TRBV20-1	-	TGCAGTGCCCTAAAAGTGTCCCGCAACACTGAAGCTTTCTTT	CSALKVSRNTEAFF
TRBJ2-5	few	TRBV18	TRBD1	TGTGCCAGCTCGTTACAGGGGCAAGAGACCCAGTACTTC	CASSLQGQETQYF
TRBJ1-3	-	TRBV6-5	-	TGTGAAAGCAGTTCGTTCGGCGTGGCTGGAAACACCATATATTTT	CESSSFGVAGNTIYF
TRBJ2-7	many	TRBV6-1	-	TGTGCCAGCAGCACTAGGGGGATGTACGAGCAGTACTTC	CASSTRGMYEQYF
TRBJ2-5	many	TRBV27	TRBD2	TGTGCCAGCAGTCGGTGGGGGGGCCAAGAGACCCAGTACTTC	CASSRWGGQETQYF
TRBJ1-1	many	TRBV29-1	-	TGCAGCGGGATGTTCCCTAACACTGAAGCTTTCTTT	CSGMFPNTEAFF
TRBJ2-3	many	TRBV19	-	TGTGCCAGTAGTCTTTCGTCAGATACGCAGTATTTT	CASSLSSDTQYF
TRBJ2-3	-	TRBV7-3	TRBD1	TGTGCCAGCAGCCCGCACTCCGGGACAGGCACAGATACGCAGTATTTT	CASSPHSGTGTDTQYF
TRBJ2-7	-	TRBV2	-	TGTGCCAGCAGTGAACTCCACAGCTCCTACGAGCAGCACTTC	CASSELHSSYEQHF
TRBJ2-4	-	TRBV7-6	-	TGTGCCAGCAGCTTACCTCTGGGGGCTAATCTAGCCAAAAACATTCAGTACTTC	CASSLPLGANLAKNIQYF
TRBJ2-7	few	TRBV2	TRBD1	TGTGCCAGCGATAGGGACAGGGGGTATTACGAGCAGTACTTC	CASDRDRGYYEQYF
TRBJ2-7	many	TRBV15	-	TGTGCCACCAGAGGTAGCTCCTACGAGCAGTACTTC	CATRGSSYEQYF
TRBJ1-2	-	TRBV2	TRBD1	TGTGCCAGCAGAGCTACAGGGGCTCCTAACTATGGCTACACCTTC	CASRATGAPNYGYTF
TRBJ1-3	few	TRBV20-1	-	TGCAGTGCTAGAGATCCGGGGGGAAACACCATATATTTT	CSARDPGGNTIYF
TRBJ2-5	-	TRBV10-3	-	TGTGCCATCAGTGAAGCAGAGGGAGGGGGGCAAGAGACCCAGTACTTC	CAISEAEGGGQETQYF
TRBJ1-2	-	TRBV7-9	-	TGTGCCAGCAGCTTGGGACCTGGGGGGCCAGCTCGTGGCTACACCTTC	CASSLGPGGPARGYTF
TRBJ2-3	many	TRBV4-1	TRBD2	TGCGCCAGCAGCCAAGGACTAGCGGGGGGGCCCTGGGATACGCAGTATTTT	CASSQGLAGGPWDTQYF
TRBJ2-7	-	TRBV7-6	TRBD1	TGTGCCAGCAGCCCCGGGACAGGGGGCACATACGAGCAGTACTTC	CASSPGTGGTYEQYF
TRBJ2-3	many	TRBV20-1	-	TGCAGTGGGGCCATCACAGATACGCAGTATTTT	CSGAITDTQYF
TRBJ2-7	few	TRBV10-1	TRBD1	TGCGCCAGCAGGGGGACAGGGCCCTACGAGCAGTACTTC	CASRGTGPYEQYF
TRBJ2-7	many	TRBV7-6	-	TGTGCCAGCAGCCCCCCGGGACATCCCTACGAGCAGTACTTC	CASSPPGHPYEQYF
TRBJ1-5	many	TRBV28	TRBD1	TGTGCCAGCAGTTCCGCCTATACAGGGGCAGATTTT	CASSSAYTGADF
TRBJ1-1	many	TRBV7-2	-	TGTGCCAGCGGAAGACAGGTTACAATGAACACTGAAGCTTTCTTT	CASGRQVTMNTEAFF
TRBJ2-3	-	TRBV11-3	TRBD1	TGTGCCAGCAGCCGACAGGGGGAAACAGATACGCAGTATTTT	CASSRQGETDTQYF
TRBJ2-1	few	TRBV29-1	-	TGCAGCGCCCGGCCCGGGCGAGGGACGTACAATGAGCAGTTCTTC	CSARPGRGTYNEQFF
TRBJ2-7	-	TRBV4-3	TRBD2	TGCGCCAGCAGCCAAGATTATCGCCCGGTCGGGGGGATCCACGAGCAGTACTTC	CASSQDYRPVGGIHEQYF
TRBJ1-5	many	TRBV20-1	TRBD1	TGCAGTGCCCTGGGACAGGGGGATCAGCCCCAGCATTTT	CSALGQGDQPQHF
TRBJ1-5	-	TRBV5-1	-	TGCGCCAGCAAACGAGACGCAGGCAATCAGCCCCAGCATTTT	CASKRDAGNQPQHF
TRBJ1-3	few	TRBV12-3/TRBV12-4	-	TGTGCCAGCGAGGGGACCGCTGGAAACACCATATATTTT	CASEGTAGNTIYF
TRBJ2-7	few	TRBV4-2	-	TGTGCCAGCAGCTTTGGCAGTTCTCGACACTCCTACGAGCAGTACTTC	CASSFGSSRHSYEQYF
TRBJ2-6	many	TRBV6-1	-	TGTGCCAGTATAGAGGTTTCGGGGGCCAACGTCCTGACTTTC	CASIEVSGANVLTF
TRBJ2-7	few	TRBV5-1	-	TGCGCCAGCAGCTTGGATGCCTACGAGCAGTACTTC	CASSLDAYEQYF